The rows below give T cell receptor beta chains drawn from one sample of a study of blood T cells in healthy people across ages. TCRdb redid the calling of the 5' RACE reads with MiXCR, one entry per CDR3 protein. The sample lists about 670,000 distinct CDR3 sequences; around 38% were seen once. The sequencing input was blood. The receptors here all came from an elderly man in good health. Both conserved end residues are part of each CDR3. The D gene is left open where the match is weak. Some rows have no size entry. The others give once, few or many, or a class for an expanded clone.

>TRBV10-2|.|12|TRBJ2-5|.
CASSEGMGEQYF
TGCGCCAGCAGTGAAGGGATGGGGGAGCAGTACTTC
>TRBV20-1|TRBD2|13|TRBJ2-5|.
CSAATSGHRWQYF
TGCAGTGCCGCGACTAGCGGTCACAGGTGGCAGTACTTC
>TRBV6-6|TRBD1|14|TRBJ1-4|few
CASRSGTGYEKLFF
TGTGCCAGCAGGTCCGGGACAGGGTATGAAAAACTGTTTTTT
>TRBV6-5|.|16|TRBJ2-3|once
CASSRGVRAQQDTQYF
TGTGCCAGCAGCCGTGGAGTCAGGGCGCAGCAAGATACGCAGTATTTT
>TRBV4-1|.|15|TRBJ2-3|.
CASSQESVFPDTQYF
TGCGCCAGCAGCCAAGAGTCGGTTTTCCCAGATACGCAGTATTTT
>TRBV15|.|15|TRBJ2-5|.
CATSRPSTALETQYF
TGTGCCACCAGCAGACCATCGACGGCGCTGGAGACCCAGTACTTC
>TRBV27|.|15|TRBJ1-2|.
CASSLSVVDRTGYTF
TGTGCCAGCAGTTTATCGGTTGTGGACAGAACTGGCTACACCTTC
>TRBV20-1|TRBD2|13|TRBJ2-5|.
CSATGLGEETQYF
TGCAGTGCTACTGGACTAGGGGAAGAGACCCAGTACTTC
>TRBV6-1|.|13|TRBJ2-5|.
CASNVHGRETQYF
TGTGCCAGCAACGTTCATGGGAGAGAGACCCAGTACTTC
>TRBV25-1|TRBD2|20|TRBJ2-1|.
CASSRSGTSGALSSYNEQFF
TGTGCCAGCAGTCGAAGCGGGACTAGCGGGGCTCTTAGCTCCTACAATGAGCAGTTCTTC
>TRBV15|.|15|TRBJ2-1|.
CATSRASQTYNEQFF
TGTGCCACCAGCAGAGCCAGCCAGACCTACAATGAGCAGTTCTTC
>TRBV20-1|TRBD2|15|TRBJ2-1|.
CSARPLAESYNEQFF
TGCAGTGCTAGACCCCTAGCGGAGTCCTACAATGAGCAGTTCTTC
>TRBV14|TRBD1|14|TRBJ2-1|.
CASSRATGGSEQFF
TGTGCCAGCAGTCGAGCTACAGGGGGCAGTGAGCAGTTCTTC
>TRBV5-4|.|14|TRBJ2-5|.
CASIPGDFKETQYF
TGTGCCAGCATCCCCGGTGACTTTAAAGAGACCCAGTACTTC
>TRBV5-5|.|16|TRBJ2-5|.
CASSVGPLGPQETQYF
TGTGCCAGCAGCGTCGGCCCCTTAGGGCCCCAAGAGACCCAGTACTTC
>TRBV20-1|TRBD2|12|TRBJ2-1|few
CSARGTSGPQFF
TGCAGTGCTAGAGGGACTAGCGGACCACAGTTCTTC
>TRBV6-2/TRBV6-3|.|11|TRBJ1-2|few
CASSNARYYTF
TGTGCCAGCAGTAACGCCAGGTACTACACCTTC
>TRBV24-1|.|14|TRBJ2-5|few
CATRDGGLRETQYF
TGTGCCACTAGAGACGGGGGGCTGAGGGAGACCCAGTACTTC
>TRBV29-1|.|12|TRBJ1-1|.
CSVPDTNTEAFF
TGCAGCGTCCCGGACACGAACACTGAAGCTTTCTTT
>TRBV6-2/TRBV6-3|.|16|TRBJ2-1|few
CASSLRGYTGVNEQFF
TGTGCCAGCAGTTTACGGGGGTATACAGGGGTCAATGAGCAGTTCTTC
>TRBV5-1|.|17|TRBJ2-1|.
CASSLAPDSLYYNEQFF
TGCGCCAGCAGCTTGGCCCCGGACAGCCTCTACTACAATGAGCAGTTCTTC
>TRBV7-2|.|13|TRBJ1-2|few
CASSLMESYGYTF
TGTGCCAGCAGCTTAATGGAGAGCTATGGCTACACCTTC
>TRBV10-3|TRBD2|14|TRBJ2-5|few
CAISSGLAEETQYF
TGTGCCATCAGTAGTGGACTAGCGGAAGAGACCCAGTACTTC
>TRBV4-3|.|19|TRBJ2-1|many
CASSQDVNSGSRIYNEQFF
TGCGCCAGCAGCCAAGATGTTAATAGCGGTTCTAGGATTTACAATGAGCAGTTCTTC
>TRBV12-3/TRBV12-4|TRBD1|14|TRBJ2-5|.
CASSPGGASQTQYF
TGTGCCAGCAGTCCAGGGGGCGCCAGCCAGACCCAGTACTTC
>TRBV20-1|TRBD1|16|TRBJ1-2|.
CSAETDRVIANYGYTF
TGCAGTGCCGAAACCGACAGGGTCATAGCTAACTATGGCTACACCTTC
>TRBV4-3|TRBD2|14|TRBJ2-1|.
CASSQGLVYNEQFF
TGCGCCAGCAGCCAGGGACTAGTTTACAATGAGCAGTTCTTC
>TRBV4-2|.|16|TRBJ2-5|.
CASSAEGWREGETQYF
TGTGCCAGCAGCGCAGAGGGGTGGCGGGAAGGGGAGACCCAGTACTTC
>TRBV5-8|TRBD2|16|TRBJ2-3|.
CASSWGLAESTDPQYF
TGTGCCAGCAGCTGGGGACTAGCGGAAAGCACAGATCCGCAGTATTTT
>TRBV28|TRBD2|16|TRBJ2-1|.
CASSLSVAGTPHEQFF
TGTGCCAGCAGTTTATCCGTAGCGGGGACTCCCCATGAGCAGTTCTTC
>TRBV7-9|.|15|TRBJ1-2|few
CASSLEQASNYGYTF
TGTGCCAGCAGCTTAGAGCAGGCCTCTAACTATGGCTACACCTTC
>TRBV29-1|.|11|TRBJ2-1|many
CSASRSYEQFF
TGCAGCGCTTCAAGAAGTTATGAGCAGTTCTTC
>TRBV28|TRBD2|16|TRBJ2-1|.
CASSSPGTSGYKEQFF
TGTGCCAGCAGTTCACCCGGGACTAGCGGTTACAAGGAGCAGTTCTTC
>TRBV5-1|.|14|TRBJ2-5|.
CASSFQGADETQYF
TGCGCCAGCAGCTTCCAGGGTGCTGACGAGACCCAGTACTTC
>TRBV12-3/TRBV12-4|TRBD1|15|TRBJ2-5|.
CASSLGQDMVNEQYF
TGTGCCAGCAGTCTGGGACAGGACATGGTGAATGAGCAGTACTTC
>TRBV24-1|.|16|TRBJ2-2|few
CATSDLTGEKTGELFF
TGTGCCACCAGTGATTTAACAGGAGAAAAGACCGGGGAGCTGTTTTTT
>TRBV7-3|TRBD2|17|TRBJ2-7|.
CASSLSGSASGEYEQYF
TGTGCCAGCAGCTTAAGTGGTTCGGCTAGCGGGGAATACGAGCAGTACTTC
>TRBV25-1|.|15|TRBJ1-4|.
CASSTPGGWDEKLFF
TGTGCCAGCAGTACCCCGGGCGGGTGGGATGAAAAACTGTTTTTT
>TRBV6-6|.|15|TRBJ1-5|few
CASSYSGYSNQPQHF
TGTGCCAGCAGTTACTCAGGGTATAGCAATCAGCCCCAGCATTTT
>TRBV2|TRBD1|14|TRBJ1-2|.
CASSAGTGNYGYTF
TGTGCCAGCAGTGCCGGGACAGGGAATTATGGCTACACCTTC
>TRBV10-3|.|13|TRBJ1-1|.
CATKAVEGTEAFF
TGTGCCACGAAAGCGGTTGAGGGCACTGAAGCTTTCTTT
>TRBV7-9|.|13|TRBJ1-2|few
CASSYQGGYGYTF
TGTGCCAGCAGTTATCAGGGTGGCTATGGCTACACCTTC